A selection of T cell receptor beta chains follows, all from one sample in a study of CD8 T cells in Susac syndrome. Via MiXCR, TCRdb re-called the immunoSEQ multiplex PCR reads, giving one row per CDR3 protein. The sample includes some 130,000 distinct CDR3 sequences, nearly 95% seen only once; the top ten take 0.09% to 0.15%. Sequencing was carried out using CD4+ T cells from PBMCs. Receptor source: a human donor in good health. CDR3s include the opening cysteine and the closing phenylalanine or tryptophan. A D gene is named only where the DNA matches it firmly. Size values are once, few and many counts, or a class for expanded clones, and some rows have none.

d_call	v_call	j_call	clone_size	cdr3_nt	cdr3_aa
TRBD2	TRBV7-9	TRBJ2-2	NA	TGTGCCAGCAGCCCAACTAGCGGGAGGCACGGCGGGGAGCTGTTTTTT	CASSPTSGRHGGELFF
TRBD2	TRBV19	TRBJ2-7	NA	TGTGCCAGTAGTCCTAGCGGGAGGAGGTACGAGCAGTACTTC	CASSPSGRRYEQYF
NA	TRBV20-1	TRBJ2-5	NA	TGCAGTGCTAGGGAGGAGACCCAGTACTTC	CSAREETQYF
NA	TRBV2	TRBJ1-5	NA	TGTGCCAGCAGTGAAGGACTAATAGGGAATCAGCCCCAGCATTTT	CASSEGLIGNQPQHF
TRBD1	TRBV3-1	TRBJ1-1	NA	TGTGCCAGCTGCCCTTCAGGGGGCGCCGACACTGAAGCTTTCTTT	CASCPSGGADTEAFF
NA	TRBV3-1	TRBJ2-7	NA	TGTGCCAGCAGCCAGGGGGGAAACGAGCAGTACTTC	CASSQGGNEQYF
NA	TRBV6-2/TRBV6-3	TRBJ1-1	few	TGTGCCAGCACCCTTGGAGGAGGGGTGAACACTGAAGCTTTCTTT	CASTLGGGVNTEAFF
NA	TRBV7-2	TRBJ2-6	NA	TGTGCCAGCAGCCCTGGTCTCGGCGTCGTGGGGGCTGGGGCCAACGTCCTGACTTTC	CASSPGLGVVGAGANVLTF
NA	TRBV28	TRBJ2-1	once	TGTGCCAGTTCCGGTGACAGGTTATACAATGAGCAGTTCTTC	CASSGDRLYNEQFF
TRBD1	TRBV10-3	TRBJ2-1	NA	TGTGCCATCAGTACCGGGACAGACAATGAGCAGTTCTTC	CAISTGTDNEQFF
NA	TRBV2	TRBJ1-5	NA	TGTGCCAGCAGTGAAGCAGACAGGTTCTATCAGCCCCAGCATTTT	CASSEADRFYQPQHF
NA	TRBV23-1	TRBJ2-7	once	TGCGCCAGCAGTCATCCCAGGACAGAATACTACGAGCAGTACTTC	CASSHPRTEYYEQYF
NA	TRBV28	TRBJ2-4	NA	TGTGCCAGCAGTTTAAGCTTAGAACGCATTCAGTACTTC	CASSLSLERIQYF
TRBD1	TRBV19	TRBJ2-5	NA	TGTGCCAGTGGGACAGGGCGATCCCAAGAGACCCAGTACTTC	CASGTGRSQETQYF
TRBD2	TRBV10-3	TRBJ2-3	NA	TGTGCCACCTTAGCGGGGGGGCGCACAGATACGCAGTATTTT	CATLAGGRTDTQYF
NA	TRBV5-4	TRBJ1-1	NA	TGTGCCAGCAGCCCCTACACCTCGGGGGGAGCTTTCTTT	CASSPYTSGGAFF
TRBD2	TRBV29-1	TRBJ2-7	NA	TGCAGCGTTGTGACTAGCGCCTACTACGAGCAGTACTTC	CSVVTSAYYEQYF
NA	TRBV20-1	TRBJ2-6	NA	TGCAGTGCCCCGGGCGGGGCTGGGGCCAACGTCCTGACTTTC	CSAPGGAGANVLTF
NA	TRBV15	TRBJ2-3	NA	TGTGCCACCAGCAGAGATCAAGGGGTGGATACGCAGTATTTT	CATSRDQGVDTQYF
TRBD1	TRBV18	TRBJ2-2	NA	TGTGCCAGCTCGCCGGGACAGGTCACCGGGGAGCTGTTTTTT	CASSPGQVTGELFF
TRBD2	TRBV5-1	TRBJ2-7	NA	TGCGCCAGCAGCGTCTCCGGGACTAGCGACGAGCAGTACTTC	CASSVSGTSDEQYF
TRBD1	TRBV28	TRBJ1-4	NA	TGTGCCAGCAGTGCAGATACGGGACAGGGATATGAAAAACTGTTTTTT	CASSADTGQGYEKLFF
TRBD2	TRBV20-1	TRBJ2-1	NA	TGCAGTTGTAGCGGGAGGGTGTACAATGAGCAGTTCTTC	CSCSGRVYNEQFF
NA	TRBV7-6	TRBJ1-1	NA	TGTGCCAGCAGCTTACAACAGAACACTGAAGCTTTCTTT	CASSLQQNTEAFF
NA	TRBV5-1	TRBJ2-7	NA	TGCGCCAGCAGCTTGGAACGTCCGGACGAGCAGTACTTC	CASSLERPDEQYF
NA	TRBV6-5	TRBJ2-3	NA	TGTGCCAGCAGGGGAGCTGGCACAGATACGCAGTATTTT	CASRGAGTDTQYF
NA	TRBV5-1	TRBJ1-2	NA	TGCGCCAGCAGCTTGGACCGGGGTGAACGTGGCTACACCTTC	CASSLDRGERGYTF
NA	TRBV5-1	TRBJ1-2	NA	TGCGCCAGCAGTCCTGACGGCCCGATTGAATACACCTTC	CASSPDGPIEYTF
NA	TRBV7-9	TRBJ2-2	NA	TGTGCCAGCACCCCCGCGCCCAACACCGGGGAGCTGTTTTTT	CASTPAPNTGELFF
TRBD2	TRBV2	TRBJ2-7	NA	TGTGCCAGCGGTTCGACTAGCCGCGTGCAGTACTTC	CASGSTSRVQYF
NA	TRBV19	TRBJ1-2	NA	TGTGCCAGTAGTATAGGGGGGGTACGGAACGACTATGGCTACACCTTC	CASSIGGVRNDYGYTF
NA	TRBV7-9	TRBJ2-7	NA	TGTGCCAGCAGCAGTTCCCACGAGCAGTACTTC	CASSSSHEQYF
NA	TRBV7-2	TRBJ2-1	NA	TGTGCCAGCAGCTCCTACTTGGACTTGCCGTTCTTC	CASSSYLDLPFF
TRBD2	TRBV19	TRBJ2-7	NA	TGTGCCAGTACGTATGGGGCGGGAGTCGCCTACGAGCAGTACTTC	CASTYGAGVAYEQYF
NA	TRBV29-1	TRBJ2-3	NA	TGCAGCGTTGAAGTCGGGGCAGGGTTCGGCACAGATACGCAGTATTTT	CSVEVGAGFGTDTQYF
TRBD1	TRBV27	TRBJ2-7	NA	TGTGCCAGCAGTCAATTGACAGGGCCCTTCTACGAGCAGTACTTC	CASSQLTGPFYEQYF
NA	TRBV29-1	TRBJ2-2	NA	TGCAGCGTCAAGAACGGGGAGCTGTTTTTT	CSVKNGELFF
TRBD2	TRBV7-9	TRBJ2-1	NA	TGTGCCAGCAGCTTATGGGAGGGAAACGAGCAGTTCTTC	CASSLWEGNEQFF
NA	TRBV7-9	TRBJ1-3	once	TGTGCCAGCAGCTTAGCGGACAGAGGGGACACCATATATTTT	CASSLADRGDTIYF
NA	TRBV10-2	TRBJ2-4	NA	TGCGCCAGCAGACAGGTAGACATTCAGTACTTC	CASRQVDIQYF
TRBD1	TRBV20-1	TRBJ1-2	NA	TGCAGTGCCAAGGCTGGCAGGGGGGCTAACTATGGCTACACCTTC	CSAKAGRGANYGYTF